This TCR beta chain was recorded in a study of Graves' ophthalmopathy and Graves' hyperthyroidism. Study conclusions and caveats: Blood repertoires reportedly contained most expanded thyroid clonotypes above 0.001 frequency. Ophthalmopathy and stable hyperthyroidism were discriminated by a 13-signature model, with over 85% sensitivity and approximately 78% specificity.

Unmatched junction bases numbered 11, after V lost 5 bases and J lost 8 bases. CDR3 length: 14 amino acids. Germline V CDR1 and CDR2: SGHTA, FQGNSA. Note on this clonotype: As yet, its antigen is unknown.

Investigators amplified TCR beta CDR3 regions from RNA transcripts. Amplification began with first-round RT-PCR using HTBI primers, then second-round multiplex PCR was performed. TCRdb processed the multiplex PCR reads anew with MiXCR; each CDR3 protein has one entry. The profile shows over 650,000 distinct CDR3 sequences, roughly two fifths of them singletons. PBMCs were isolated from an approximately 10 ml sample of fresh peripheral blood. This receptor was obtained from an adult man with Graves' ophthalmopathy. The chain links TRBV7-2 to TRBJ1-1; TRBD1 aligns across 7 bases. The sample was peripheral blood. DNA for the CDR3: TGTGCCAGCAGCAGATCCGGGACAGATCACGAAGCTTTCTTT. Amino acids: CASSRSGTDHEAFF.